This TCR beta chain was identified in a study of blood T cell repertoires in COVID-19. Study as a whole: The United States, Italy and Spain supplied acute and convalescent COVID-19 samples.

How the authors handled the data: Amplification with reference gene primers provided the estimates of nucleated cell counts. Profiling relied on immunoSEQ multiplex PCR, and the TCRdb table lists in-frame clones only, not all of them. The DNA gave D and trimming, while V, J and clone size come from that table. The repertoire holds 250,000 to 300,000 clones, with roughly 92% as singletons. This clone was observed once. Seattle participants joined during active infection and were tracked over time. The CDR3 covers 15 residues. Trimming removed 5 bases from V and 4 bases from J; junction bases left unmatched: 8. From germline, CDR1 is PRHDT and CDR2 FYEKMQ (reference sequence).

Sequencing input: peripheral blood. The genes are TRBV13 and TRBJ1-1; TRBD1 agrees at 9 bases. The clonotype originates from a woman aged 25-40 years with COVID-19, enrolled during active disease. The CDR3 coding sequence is TGTGCCAGCAGCGACCGGGACAGGGCCTCCACTGAAGCTTTCTTT. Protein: CASSDRDRASTEAFF.